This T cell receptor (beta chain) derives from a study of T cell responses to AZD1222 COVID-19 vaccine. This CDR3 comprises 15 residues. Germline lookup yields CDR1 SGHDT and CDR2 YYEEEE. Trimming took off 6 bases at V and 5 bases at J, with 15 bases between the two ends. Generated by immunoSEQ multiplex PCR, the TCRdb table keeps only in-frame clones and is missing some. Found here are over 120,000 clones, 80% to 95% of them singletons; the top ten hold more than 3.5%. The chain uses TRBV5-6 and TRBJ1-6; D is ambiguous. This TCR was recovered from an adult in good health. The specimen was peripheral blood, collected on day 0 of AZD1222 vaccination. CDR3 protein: CASTLEGYHNSPLHF. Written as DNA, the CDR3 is TGTGCCAGCACCCTAGAGGGATATCATAATTCACCCCTCCACTTT. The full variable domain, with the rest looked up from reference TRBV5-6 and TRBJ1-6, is DAGVTQSPTHLIKTRGQQVTLRCSPKSGHDTVSWYQQALGQGPQFIFQYYEEEERQRGNFPDRFSGHQFPNYSSELNVNALLLGDSALYLCASTLEGYHNSPLHFGNGTRLTVT.